This T cell receptor beta chain originates from a study of beta chain features in type 1 diabetes. Each of the CD4+ naive, central memory, regulatory and stem cell-like memory populations was sorted via CD45RO/CCR7/CD25/CD127/CD95/CD27. V gave up 4 bases and J gave up 4 bases; unmatched junction bases: 10. Germline V CDR1 and CDR2: WNHNN, SYGVQD (reference sequence). The CDR3 totals 16 residues. To note about this clone: Its cognate antigen is unknown.

Study conclusions and caveats: Researchers reported that naive, central memory and Treg TCRB repertoires appeared more similar in patients than in healthy donors. HLA effects on TCRB rearrangement stayed unresolved here.

The authors reverse transcribed all of the isolated RNA, so sequencing captured expressed TCRB transcripts. TCRdb keeps only in-frame clones here, not all; method: immunoSEQ multiplex PCR. The sample lists hundreds of thousands of clones, 25% to 35% seen once, with 0.05% to 0.065% in the top ten. This receptor was identified in a man between 18 and 29 years old in good health. Material for sequencing was naive CD4+ T cells from blood. The chain uses TRBV10-1 and TRBJ2-1, with 7 bases identical to TRBD1. CDR3 DNA: TGCGCCAGCAGTGGGGCTGGACAGGCTTGGTACAATGAGCAGTTCTTC. Translating gives CASSGAGQAWYNEQFF.